The 17 T cell receptor beta chains in this list originate from one sample, sequenced in a study of control samples from healthy donors and cancer patients. Libraries were prepared by immunoSEQ multiplex PCR; TCRdb keeps only in-frame clonotypes and omits some of them. The table includes about 90,000 clones, roughly nine tenths detected once. The sample taken for sequencing was blood. Receptors originate from a woman younger than 35 in good health.

The chain employs TRBV29-1 and TRBJ2-1, with D perhaps matching TRBD2 (7 bases). V lost 4 bases and J lost 8, with 12 bases in between. The CDR3 sequence is 12 residues long. Germline V gives CDR1 SQVTM, CDR2 ANQGSEA. CDR3 sequence: CSVVIGGDEQFF. The CDR3 region has the DNA TGCAGCGTTGTGATAGGGGGGGATGAGCAGTTCTTC.

The chain recombines TRBV6-5 with TRBJ1-5; 7 bases line up with TRBD1. After removal of 6 bases from V and 13 bases from J, the junction contained 18 bases not matched to a gene. CDR1 and CDR2 (germline): MNHEY, SVGAGI. This CDR3 comprises 15 residues. The CDR3 protein is CASRQKGAGGSAQHF. CDR3 DNA: TGTGCCAGCAGGCAGAAGGGGGCCGGGGGAAGCGCTCAGCATTTT.

This clone was seen a handful of times. The chain couples TRBV5-6 to TRBJ1-4; D gene ambiguous. Germline values: CDR1 SGHDT, CDR2 YYEEEE. V dropped 4 bases and J dropped 0 bases, with 7 bases sitting between them. The CDR3 runs 14 residues. DNA of the CDR3: TGTGCCAGCAGCGAGAGGGCAACTAATGAAAAACTGTTTTTT. Amino acids: CASSERATNEKLFF.

J is TRBJ1-1 and V is TRBV6-5; 8 bases match TRBD1. The V segment lost 6 bases and the J segment 11 bases; nucleotides outside the gene matches: 8. The V gene's germline CDR1 is MNHEY and CDR2 SVGAGI. The CDR3 consists of 12 residues. CDR3 protein: CASRDDRGRAFF. Here the CDR3 DNA reads TGTGCCAGCAGAGACGACAGGGGTAGGGCTTTCTTT.

This clone has just one count. The chain uses TRBV28 and TRBJ1-2; D unresolved. The CDR3 extends over 12 amino acids. Germline V lookup: CDR1 MDHEN, CDR2 SYDVKM. V lost 0 bases and J 7 bases, leaving 6 bases between the germline ends. The DNA for the CDR3 is TGTGCCAGCAGTTTATGGGATCGTGGCTACACCTTC. Its translation: CASSLWDRGYTF.

J is TRBJ1-3 and V is TRBV7-2; 7 bases map to TRBD1. V lost 4 bases and J lost 0; bases outside the gene matches: 9. The germline V gene has CDR1 SGHTA and CDR2 FQGNSA. This CDR3 has 17 amino acids. CDR3 sequence reads: CASSWGQPAYSGNTIYF. The CDR3 DNA sequence: TGTGCCAGCAGCTGGGGACAGCCAGCCTACTCTGGAAACACCATATATTTT.

This chain connects TRBV27 to TRBJ2-5; 7 positions match TRBD1. V shed 5 bases, J shed 3 bases, and the junction held 3 bases outside the gene matches. Germline V gene sequence: CDR1 MNHEY, CDR2 SMNVEV (reference sequence). The CDR3 runs to 13 residues. Written as DNA, the CDR3 is TGTGCCAGCAGTCCTGACAGGGAAGAGACCCAGTACTTC. It translates to CASSPDREETQYF.

The chain has TRBV5-1 and TRBJ2-2; D remains ambiguous. Trimming stripped 0 bases from V and 3 bases from J, with 12 bases between. Germline assignment: CDR1 SGHRS and CDR2 YFSETQ. The CDR3 contains 16 residues. The CDR3 loop is CASSLEALEDTGELFF. CDR3 DNA sequence: TGCGCCAGCAGCTTGGAGGCACTCGAGGACACCGGGGAGCTGTTTTTT.

The chain combines TRBV18 with TRBJ1-3; the match to TRBD1 covers 8 bases. Germline V gene data show CDR1 as KGHSH and CDR2 as LQKENI. The J segment lost 0 bases and the V segment lost 2 bases, leaving 3 bases of the junction unmatched. CDR3 length equals 16 residues. The CDR3 DNA is TGTGCCAGCTCACCAGGACAGGGCTCCTCTGGAAACACCATATATTTT. This sequence encodes CASSPGQGSSGNTIYF.

The CDR3 region has the DNA TGTGCCAGCAGCGTAGGCCTAGCGGGGGGGCCCAACGGGGAGCTGTTTTTT. Translating gives CASSVGLAGGPNGELFF. This chain joins TRBV9 and TRBJ2-2, with 12 bases lining up with TRBD2. CDR1 SGDLS and CDR2 YYNGEE come from the germline V gene. The CDR3 is 17 amino acids. The trim removed 0 bases at V and 7 bases at J, leaving 7 bases unmatched.

This clone was seen just once. The chain uses TRBV29-1 and TRBJ2-1; 7 bases map to TRBD1. From germline, CDR1 is SQVTM and CDR2 ANQGSEA. The CDR3 loop spans 14 amino acids. After removal of 7 bases from V and 8 bases from J, the junction contained 14 bases not matched to a gene. CDR3 DNA: TGCAGCGGCCGGGACAGATTAAATGTGGATGAGCAGTTCTTC. Translated, it gives CSGRDRLNVDEQFF.

Concerning this clone: The junction departs from germline at one end; a sequencing error may be responsible. V and J are TRBV5-1 and TRBJ2-5; 10 bases agree with TRBD1. Germline CDR1 and CDR2: SGHRS and YFSETQ. The CDR3 contains 15 residues. The CDR3 DNA reads as TGCGTCAGCAGCTGGGGCGGACAGGGGGAAGAGACCCAGTACTTC. Its protein product is CVSSWGGQGEETQYF.

The J gene is TRBJ2-1, the V gene TRBV12-5, with D perhaps TRBD1 (5 bases). Germline assignment: CDR1 LGHNT and CDR2 FRNRAP. This CDR3 region has 18 residues. Trimming took 0 bases from V and 9 from J, leaving 24 bases between them. Written as DNA, the CDR3 is TGTGCTAGTGGTTTGGTACTGGGGCGGCAAAGGGTTAGTAGTGAGCAGTTCTTC. Its translation: CASGLVLGRQRVSSEQFF.

V and J are TRBV4-1 and TRBJ1-2; possibly TRBD1 for D (5 bases). Between the trimmed V and J ends, which lost 1 base and 4 bases, there was a span of 13 bases. The CDR3 sequence is 15 residues long. The V gene's germline CDR1 is MGHRA and CDR2 YSYEKL. CDR3 protein: CASSQVYKGPYGYTF. Here the CDR3 DNA reads TGCGCCAGCAGCCAAGTTTACAAGGGACCCTATGGCTACACCTTC.

The V gene is TRBV7-3, the J gene TRBJ2-1; 10 bases map to TRBD2. Trimming at V came to 5 bases and at J to 7 bases, leaving 17 bases not matched to a gene. The CDR3 runs 18 residues. In germline, CDR1 is SGHTA, CDR2 FQGTGA. In nucleotides, the CDR3 is TGTGCCAGCAGCCATAAAGCTCCTCCGGGACTAGCGTCGAATGAGCAGTTCTTC. It yields the protein CASSHKAPPGLASNEQFF.

The chain uses TRBV12-3 or TRBV12-4 and TRBJ1-5, with D hard to call. The CDR3 runs to 13 residues. With 3 bases removed from V and 4 bases from J, the gap between germline ends came to 7 bases. In nucleotides, the CDR3 is TGTGCCAGCAGTTTGACAAGAAATCAGCCCCAGCATTTT. Its protein is CASSLTRNQPQHF.

The rearrangement uses TRBV7-2 and TRBJ2-3; a possible D gene is TRBD2 (7 bases). The germline V and J ends were trimmed by 2 bases and 5 bases, with 14 bases remaining between them. The CDR3 is 15 residues long. Germline-derived CDR1 and CDR2 are SGHTA and FQGNSA. DNA of the CDR3: TGTGCCAGCAGCTTATTCGGGGGGCGTGGAGATACGCAGTATTTT. This encodes CASSLFGGRGDTQYF.